This T cell receptor beta chain emerged from a study of identical twins. The CDR3 extends over 15 amino acids. Trimming took 3 bases from V and 5 from J, leaving 14 bases between them. Germline CDR1 LNHNV, CDR2 YYDKDF (reference sequence). In TCRdb, the 5' RACE reads were re-called with MiXCR into one record per CDR3 protein. This table holds roughly 1.6 million distinct CDR3 sequences, about 32% found once. The source is a newborn girl in good health. V is TRBV15 and J is TRBJ2-1; tentatively, D is TRBD2 (6 bases). Input material: cord blood. CDR3 sequence (DNA): TGTGCCACCAGCAGGAGGAGTGGGACTCACAATGAGCAGTTCTTC. This gives the protein CATSRRSGTHNEQFF.